One and the same sample provided the 13 T cell receptor beta chains below, sequenced in a study of T cell changes during pregnancy in multiple sclerosis. Libraries were prepared by immunoSEQ multiplex PCR; TCRdb keeps only in-frame clonotypes and omits some of them. The sample shows 70,000 to 100,000 clones, 93% of them seen only once. The sample in question was peripheral blood, obtained in the third trimester of pregnancy. The source is a female donor in good health, enrolled as a control in a pregnancy study.

The chain couples TRBV4-1 to TRBJ2-5; D might be TRBD1 (7 bases). This CDR3 contains 16 residues. Germline V gene data show CDR1 as MGHRA and CDR2 as YSYEKL. V lost 4 bases and J lost 5, with 20 bases in between. The CDR3 DNA reads as TGCGCCAGCAGCCCACTTTCCAGGGGGGAGAGGGAGACCCAGTACTTC. Translation gives CASSPLSRGERETQYF.

The J gene is TRBJ2-2, the V gene TRBV6-6, with 9 bases identical to TRBD2. Unmatched junction bases numbered 4, after V lost 5 bases and J lost 6 bases. Per germline, CDR1 MNHNY and CDR2 SVGAGI (reference sequence). This CDR3 is 14 amino acids long. CDR3 bases: TGTGCCAGCAGTGTCTTAGCGGGAGCCGGGGAGCTGTTTTTT. It is translated as CASSVLAGAGELFF.

The chain combines TRBV2 with TRBJ2-5, with 8 bases aligning to TRBD2. CDR3 length equals 16 residues. The V segment lost 5 bases and the J segment 1 base; nucleotides outside the gene matches: 9. Germline V gene data show CDR1 as SNHLY and CDR2 as FYNNEI. The CDR3 DNA is TGTGCCAGCAGTTCTACTAGCGGCCGTTTCCAAGAGACCCAGTACTTC. The encoded protein is CASSSTSGRFQETQYF. The whole variable domain, remainder taken from reference TRBV2 and TRBJ2-5, is EPEVTQTPSHQVTQMGQEVILRCVPISNHLYFYWYRQILGQKVEFLVSFYNNEISEKSEIFDDQFSVERPDGSNFTLKIRSTKLEDSAMYFCASSSTSGRFQETQYFGPGTRLLVL.

This rearrangement joins TRBV6-5 to TRBJ1-1; no firm D call. V was trimmed by 5 bases and J by 3 bases, leaving 13 bases between them. This CDR3 region has 14 residues. Germline loops: CDR1 MNHEY, CDR2 SVGAGI. CDR3 bases: TGTGCCAGCAGTCGTTATCGGGGTTACACTGAAGCTTTCTTT. It specifies CASSRYRGYTEAFF.

This sequence joins TRBV18 and TRBJ2-1, with TRBD2 matching over 10 bases. Unmatched junction bases numbered 4, after V lost 4 bases and J lost 4 bases. In germline, CDR1 is KGHSH, CDR2 LQKENI. This CDR3 spans 15 amino acids. CDR3 bases: TGTGCCAGCTCACTCGGGACTAGCGAGTACAATGAGCAGTTCTTC. Translating gives CASSLGTSEYNEQFF.

This clone has only one observation. The chain employs TRBV27 and TRBJ1-5; no clear D. The V end was cut by 4 bases, the J end by 3 bases, with 22 bases between. Per germline, CDR1 MNHEY and CDR2 SMNVEV (reference sequence). The CDR3 length is 18 residues. This chain's CDR3 is CASSSRRSGEDVNQPQHF. CDR3 DNA: TGTGCCAGCAGTTCTCGACGGTCCGGAGAGGATGTCAATCAGCCCCAGCATTTT.

The genes are TRBV10-3 and TRBJ2-3; D may be TRBD2 (6 bases). The V and J ends lost 3 bases and 1 base respectively, with 11 bases between them. Germline V gives CDR1 ENHRY, CDR2 SYGVKD. This CDR3 contains 15 residues. In DNA form, the CDR3 reads TGTGCCATCAGTGACATCTCTAGCGGCACAGATACGCAGTATTTT. Its translation is CAISDISSGTDTQYF.

The CDR3 sequence is CASSLEGRGNEQFF. DNA for the CDR3: TGCGCCAGCAGCTTGGAAGGACGAGGGAATGAGCAGTTCTTC. The J gene is TRBJ2-1, the V gene TRBV5-1, with D maybe TRBD2 (5 bases). Trimming cost V 0 bases and J 7 bases, with 11 bases left between them. CDR3 length: 14 amino acids. Germline V gene data show CDR1 as SGHRS and CDR2 as YFSETQ.

The V gene is TRBV15, the J gene TRBJ1-4, with 8 bases aligning to TRBD1. V lost 2 bases and J lost 10; bases outside the gene matches: 9. CDR1 is LNHNV and CDR2 is YYDKDF in the germline V gene (reference sequence). This CDR3 is built from 15 residues. CDR3 region: CATSRMDRVEGKLFF. CDR3 DNA: TGTGCCACCAGCAGAATGGACAGGGTGGAGGGAAAACTGTTTTTT.

This chain connects TRBV15 to TRBJ2-5; TRBD1 agrees at 8 bases. Losses at the gene ends were 0 bases for V and 7 bases for J; bases not matched to a gene: 7. This CDR3 has 15 residues. Germline-derived CDR1 and CDR2 are LNHNV and YYDKDF (reference sequence). The CDR3 sequence: CATSREWTGTWTQYF. The CDR3 region has the DNA TGTGCCACCAGCAGAGAGTGGACAGGGACTTGGACCCAGTACTTC.

V usage is TRBV6-5 and J usage is TRBJ2-2; 7 bases line up with TRBD1. CDR3 length equals 14 residues. The V gene end was trimmed by 11 bases and the J gene end by 4 bases; junction bases not matched to a gene: 10. CDR1 is MNHEY and CDR2 is SVGAGI in the germline V gene. CDR3 loop: CAVRHRGRTGELFF. CDR3 nucleotides: TGTGCCGTACGTCATAGGGGGCGCACCGGGGAGCTGTTTTTT.

The CDR3 DNA sequence: TGTGCCAGCAGTGAAGCGTTGGGGGCTCGACAGCCCCAGCATTTT. As protein: CASSEALGARQPQHF. The chain couples TRBV6-1 to TRBJ1-5; tentatively, D is TRBD1 (6 bases). The CDR3 spans 15 residues. In germline, CDR1 is MNHNS, CDR2 SASEGT. Trimming removed 0 bases at V and 7 bases at J, with 13 bases between.

The V call is TRBV18, the J call TRBJ2-7; 7 bases fit TRBD1. J gave up 1 base and V 3 bases, and 6 bases lay outside the gene matches. This CDR3 comprises 15 residues. Germline CDR1 is KGHSH and CDR2 is LQKENI. The CDR3 DNA reads TGTGCCAGCTCACCTCGACAGGGACGATCCTACGAGCAGTACTTC. Amino acid sequence: CASSPRQGRSYEQYF.